This T cell receptor beta chain was captured in a study of identical twins. TCRdb recomputed calls from the 5' RACE reads with MiXCR, one row per CDR3 protein. The repertoire consists of 1.5 million to 2 million distinct CDR3 sequences, with about 32% occurring once and the leading ten covering 0.27%. Germline-derived CDR1 and CDR2 are SQVTM and ANQGSEA. This CDR3 region has 13 residues. V lost 6 bases to trimming and J lost 4 bases; unmatched junction nucleotides: 5. The receptor comes from a newborn girl in good health. Sequencing was performed on cord blood. This chain joins TRBV29-1 and TRBJ1-5, with TRBD1 identical over 8 bases. The CDR3 sequence: CSVRDRLNQPQHF. Here the CDR3 DNA reads TGCAGCGTACGGGACAGGTTGAATCAGCCCCAGCATTTT.